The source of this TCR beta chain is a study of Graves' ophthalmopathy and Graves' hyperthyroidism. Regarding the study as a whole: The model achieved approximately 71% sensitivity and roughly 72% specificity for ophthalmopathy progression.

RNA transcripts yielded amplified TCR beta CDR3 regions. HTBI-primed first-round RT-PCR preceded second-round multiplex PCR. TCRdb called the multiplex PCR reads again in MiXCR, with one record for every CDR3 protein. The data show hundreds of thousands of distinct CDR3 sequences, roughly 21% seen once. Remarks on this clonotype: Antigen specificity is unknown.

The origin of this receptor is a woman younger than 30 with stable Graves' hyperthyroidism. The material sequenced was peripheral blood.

CDR3 amino acids: CASSYSTGQGGGANVLTF. The CDR3 region has the DNA TGTGCCAGCAGTTACTCGACTGGACAGGGCGGTGGGGCCAACGTCCTGACTTTC. V and J are TRBV6-2 or TRBV6-3 and TRBJ2-6, with 8 bases fitting TRBD1. The germline V gene encodes CDR1 MNHEY and CDR2 SVGEGT. Trimming took 0 bases from V and 3 from J; bases not matched to a gene: 7. There are 18 residues in the CDR3.